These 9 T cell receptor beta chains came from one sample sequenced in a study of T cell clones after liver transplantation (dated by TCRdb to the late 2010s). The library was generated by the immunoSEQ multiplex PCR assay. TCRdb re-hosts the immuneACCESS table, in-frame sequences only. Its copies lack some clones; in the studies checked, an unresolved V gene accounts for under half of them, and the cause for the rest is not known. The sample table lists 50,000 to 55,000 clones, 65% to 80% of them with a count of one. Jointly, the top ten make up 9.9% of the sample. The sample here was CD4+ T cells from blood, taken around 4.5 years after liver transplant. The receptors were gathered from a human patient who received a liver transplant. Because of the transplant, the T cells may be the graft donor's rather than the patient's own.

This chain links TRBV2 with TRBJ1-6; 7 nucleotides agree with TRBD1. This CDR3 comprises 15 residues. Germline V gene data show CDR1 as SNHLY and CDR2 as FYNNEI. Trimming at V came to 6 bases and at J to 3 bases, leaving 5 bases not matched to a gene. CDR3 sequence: CASSLGQVYNSPLHF. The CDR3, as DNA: TGTGCCAGCAGCCTAGGACAGGTCTATAATTCACCCCTCCACTTT.

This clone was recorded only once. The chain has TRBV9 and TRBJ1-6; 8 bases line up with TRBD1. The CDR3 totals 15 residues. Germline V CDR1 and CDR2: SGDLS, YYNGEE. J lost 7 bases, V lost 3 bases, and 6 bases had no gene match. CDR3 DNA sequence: TGTGCCAGCAGCGGACCGACAGGGGACAATTCACCCCTCCACTTT. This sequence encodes CASSGPTGDNSPLHF.

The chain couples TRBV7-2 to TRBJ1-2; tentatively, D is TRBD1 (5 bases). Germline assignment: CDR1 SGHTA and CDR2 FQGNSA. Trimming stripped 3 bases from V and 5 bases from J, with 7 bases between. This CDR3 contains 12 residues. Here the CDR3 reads CASSLGLYGYTF. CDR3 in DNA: TGTGCCAGCAGCTTGGGACTTTATGGCTACACCTTC.

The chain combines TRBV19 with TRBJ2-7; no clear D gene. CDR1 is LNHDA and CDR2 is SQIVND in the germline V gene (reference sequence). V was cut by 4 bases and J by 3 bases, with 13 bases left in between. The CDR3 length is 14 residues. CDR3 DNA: TGTGCCAGTAGTAGCGCGGCGACCAACTACGAGCAGTACTTC. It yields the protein CASSSAATNYEQYF.

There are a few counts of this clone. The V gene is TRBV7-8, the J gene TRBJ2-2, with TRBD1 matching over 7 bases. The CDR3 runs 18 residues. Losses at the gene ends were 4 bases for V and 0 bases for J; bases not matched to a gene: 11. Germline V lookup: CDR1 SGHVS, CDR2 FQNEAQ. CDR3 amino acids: CASSSGRRGLTNTGELFF. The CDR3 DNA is TGTGCCAGCAGCTCTGGACGAAGGGGGCTCACGAACACCGGGGAGCTGTTTTTT.

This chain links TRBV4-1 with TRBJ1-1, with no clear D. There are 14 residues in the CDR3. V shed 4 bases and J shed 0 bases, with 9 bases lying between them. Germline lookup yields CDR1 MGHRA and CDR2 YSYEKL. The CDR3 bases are TGCGCCAGCAGCCCCACAGCCATGAACACTGAAGCTTTCTTT. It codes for CASSPTAMNTEAFF.

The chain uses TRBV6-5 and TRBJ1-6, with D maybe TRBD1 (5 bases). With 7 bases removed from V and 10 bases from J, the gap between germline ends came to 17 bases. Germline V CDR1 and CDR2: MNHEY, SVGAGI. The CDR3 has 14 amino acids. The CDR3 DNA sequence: TGTGCCAGCACCCCGCGAGGGGACGGCTCACCCCTCCACTTT. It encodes CASTPRGDGSPLHF.

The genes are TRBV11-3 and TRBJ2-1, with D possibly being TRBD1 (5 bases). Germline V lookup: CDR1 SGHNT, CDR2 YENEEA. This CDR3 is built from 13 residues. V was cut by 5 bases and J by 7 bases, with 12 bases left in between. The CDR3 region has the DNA TGTGCCAGCAGCCGACAACAGGAAAATGAGCAGTTCTTC. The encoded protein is CASSRQQENEQFF.

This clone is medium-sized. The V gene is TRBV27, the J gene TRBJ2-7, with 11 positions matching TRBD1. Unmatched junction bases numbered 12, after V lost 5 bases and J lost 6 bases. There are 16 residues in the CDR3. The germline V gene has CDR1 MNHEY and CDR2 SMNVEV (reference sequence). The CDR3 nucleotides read TGTGCCAGCAGTCTGACCCTCGGGACAGGGGGGATCGAGCAGTACTTC. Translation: CASSLTLGTGGIEQYF.